Below are 8 T cell receptor beta chains sequenced from a single sample in a study of blood T cell repertoires in COVID-19. Repertoires were generated with immunoSEQ multiplex PCR, while TCRdb's copy carries only in-frame clones and drops some. The sample contains around 470,000 clones, roughly nine tenths of which appear only once. The source material was peripheral blood. Receptors originate from a man in his late teens or twenties with COVID-19, enrolled during active disease.

A single count supports this clone. The genes are TRBV12-5 and TRBJ2-3; a possible D gene is TRBD2 (5 bases). The germline gives CDR1 LGHNT, CDR2 FRNRAP. V was pared by 0 bases and J by 1 base, with 8 bases between. CDR3 length equals 15 residues. CDR3: CASGLVNSGTDTQYF. The CDR3, as DNA: TGTGCTAGTGGTTTGGTGAATAGCGGCACAGATACGCAGTATTTT.

The chain uses TRBV2 and TRBJ1-2; perhaps TRBD1 as D (5 bases). The ends were cut back, 8 bases at V and 6 bases at J, with 16 bases in the middle. The germline CDR1 and CDR2 sequences are SNHLY and FYNNEI. This CDR3 is 13 amino acids long. The DNA of the CDR3 is TGTGCCAGCGATCGGACAAAACGAGATGGCTACACCTTC. Its translation is CASDRTKRDGYTF.

The chain recombines TRBV19 with TRBJ1-1, with D possibly TRBD1 on 5 matching bases. Germline lookup yields CDR1 LNHDA and CDR2 SQIVND (reference sequence). The V end was cut by 8 bases, the J end by 1 base, with 8 bases between. This CDR3 is 12 amino acids long. Written as DNA, the CDR3 is TGTGCCAGTGAAAGGGGGAACACTGAAGCTTTCTTT. Translation gives CASERGNTEAFF.

The gene calls are TRBV12-5 and TRBJ1-1; D uncertain. Germline CDR1 is LGHNT and CDR2 is FRNRAP. V was pared by 2 bases and J by 0 bases, with 4 bases between. The length of the CDR3 is 13 residues. The CDR3 loop reads CASGLNMNTEAFF. DNA of the CDR3: TGTGCTAGTGGTTTGAACATGAACACTGAAGCTTTCTTT.

The gene calls are TRBV27 and TRBJ2-1; D is perhaps TRBD2 (6 bases). CDR1 MNHEY and CDR2 SMNVEV come from the germline V gene (reference sequence). This CDR3 region has 14 residues. Trimming took off 4 bases at V and 9 bases at J, with 16 bases between the two ends. In nucleotides, the CDR3 is TGTGCCAGCAGTTCATCGGGACTCTCGGTTGAGCAGTTCTTC. Encoded protein: CASSSSGLSVEQFF.

This clone was seen just once. The rearrangement links TRBV30 to TRBJ2-3; D unclear. V was trimmed by 0 bases and J by 1 base, leaving 5 bases between them. Per germline, CDR1 GTSNPN and CDR2 SVGIG (reference sequence). The CDR3 consists of 13 residues. The CDR3 sequence: CAWSVPGTDTQYF. The CDR3 DNA reads TGTGCCTGGAGTGTACCAGGCACAGATACGCAGTATTTT.

The chain recombines TRBV5-8 with TRBJ1-1; possibly TRBD1 for D (6 bases). Germline assignment: CDR1 SGHTS and CDR2 YDEGEE. The CDR3 has 13 residues. V was trimmed by 4 bases and J by 5 bases, leaving 12 bases between them. The CDR3 spells CASSVEQGTEAFF. The CDR3 DNA follows: TGTGCCAGCAGCGTGGAACAGGGAACTGAAGCTTTCTTT.

Points on this clone: Other DNA sequences within the sample encode an identical CDR3. The rearrangement uses TRBV11-2 and TRBJ2-7; a possible D gene is TRBD1 (6 bases). Germline loops: CDR1 SGHAT, CDR2 FQNNGV. V was shortened by 5 bases and J by 2 bases, with 13 bases between the two germline ends. The length of the CDR3 is 14 residues. The CDR3 is CASSLGTFTYEQYF. The CDR3 coding sequence is TGTGCCAGCAGCCTCGGGACATTTACCTACGAGCAGTACTTC.